The 27 T cell receptor beta chains below come from one sample, sequenced in a study of blood T cell repertoires in COVID-19. Profiling relied on immunoSEQ multiplex PCR, and the TCRdb table lists in-frame clones only, not all of them. The table has under 450,000 clones, just over 90% seen once. Source material: PBMCs or T cells enriched from blood (not recorded which). These receptors originate from a woman in her forties who had been exposed to COVID-19.

The V call is TRBV15, the J call TRBJ1-5; 9 nucleotides align to TRBD1. V was pared by 0 bases and J by 5 bases, with 5 bases of the junction left unmatched. Germline assignment: CDR1 LNHNV and CDR2 YYDKDF (reference sequence). The CDR3 is 16 residues long. CDR3 DNA sequence: TGTGCCACCAGCAGAGATGCCGGGACAGGGCATCAGCCCCAGCATTTT. Protein sequence: CATSRDAGTGHQPQHF.

This clone has just one count. At one boundary the junction diverges from the germline segment, which might be a read error. V and J are TRBV7-2 and TRBJ2-3, with unresolved D. The CDR3 length is 14 residues. The germline CDR1 and CDR2 sequences are SGHTA and FQGNSA. This CDR3 reads CASSLAPTVDTQYF. The CDR3 DNA reads as TGTGCCAGCAGTTTAGCCCCCACAGTAGATACGCAGTATTTT.

The chain employs TRBV5-1 and TRBJ1-1; 8 nucleotides align to TRBD1. Germline lookup yields CDR1 SGHRS and CDR2 YFSETQ. Trimming cost V 4 bases and J 4 bases; bases outside gene matches: 6. The CDR3 consists of 14 residues. CDR3 region: CASSREQGGTEAFF. CDR3 coding DNA: TGCGCCAGCAGCAGAGAACAGGGGGGCACTGAAGCTTTCTTT.

This rearrangement joins TRBV5-8 to TRBJ1-1; a weak D match, TRBD1 (6 bases). Germline assignment: CDR1 SGHTS and CDR2 YDEGEE. V was cut by 6 bases and J by 4 bases, with 31 bases left in between. The CDR3 loop spans 19 amino acids. The CDR3 DNA follows: TGTGCCAGCACCCCTATCGGGGCCAGGGGCCTCTTGGGGAGCACTGAAGCTTTCTTT. Its translation is CASTPIGARGLLGSTEAFF. Full variable domain (outside the CDR3, taken from reference TRBV5-8 and TRBJ1-1): EAGVTQSPTHLIKTRGQQATLRCSPISGHTSVYWYQQALGLGLQFLLWYDEGEERNRGNFPPRFSGRQFPNYSSELNVNALELEDSALYLCASTPIGARGLLGSTEAFFGQGTRLTVV.

The rearrangement joins TRBV18 to TRBJ2-3, with a weak D call TRBD1 (5 bases). The V end was cut by 5 bases, the J end by 0 bases, with 12 bases between. The CDR3 loop spans 15 amino acids. Germline CDR1 reads KGHSH; CDR2 reads LQKENI. CDR3 bases: TGTGCCAGCTCATTCGACAGCTTAAGCACAGATACGCAGTATTTT. This gives the protein CASSFDSLSTDTQYF.

The V and J genes are TRBV7-3 and TRBJ2-5, with 7 nucleotides matching TRBD2. V lost 5 bases, J lost 10 bases, and 10 bases stayed unmatched. This CDR3 has 13 residues. Germline V gene lookup returns CDR1 SGHTA and CDR2 FQGTGA. DNA of the CDR3: TGTGCCAGCAGCGTACGGCAGGGCGGGAGCCAGTACTTC. Translated: CASSVRQGGSQYF.

The chain employs TRBV5-1 and TRBJ1-1; D is undetermined. V lost 0 bases, J lost 5 bases, and 11 bases lay in between. Germline CDR1 SGHRS, CDR2 YFSETQ. There are 14 residues in the CDR3. This CDR3 reads CASSLGGQGTEAFF. The CDR3 DNA is TGCGCCAGCAGCTTGGGCGGGCAAGGTACTGAAGCTTTCTTT.

This chain uses TRBV10-2 with TRBJ1-3; D perhaps matches TRBD1 (5 bases). From germline, CDR1 is WSHSY and CDR2 SAAADI. The CDR3 spans 14 residues. The V end was cut by 6 bases, the J end by 4 bases, with 13 bases between. CDR3 sequence (DNA): TGCGCCAGCAGCCCCCAGGGTCTGGGAAACACCATATATTTT. Protein sequence: CASSPQGLGNTIYF.

The genes are TRBV6-5 and TRBJ2-3; 8 nucleotides align to TRBD2. This CDR3 is 13 amino acids long. With V trimmed by 6 bases and J by 4 bases, 3 bases remained unmatched. Germline lookup yields CDR1 MNHEY and CDR2 SVGAGI. This CDR3 is CASRAGGSDTQYF. In DNA form, the CDR3 reads TGTGCCAGCAGGGCGGGGGGTTCAGATACGCAGTATTTT.

This clone was detected once. This chain joins TRBV27 and TRBJ2-7, with a tentative D call TRBD1 (6 bases). Germline-derived CDR1 and CDR2 are MNHEY and SMNVEV (reference sequence). V was pared by 6 bases and J by 4 bases, with 16 bases between. CDR3 size: 14 residues. The CDR3 DNA sequence: TGTGCCAGCAGCCCCCAAGGGGGTACGTACGAGCAGTACTTC. Its protein is CASSPQGGTYEQYF.

V is TRBV24-1 and J is TRBJ1-5, with a weak D call TRBD1 (5 bases). Trimming removed 3 bases from V and 7 bases from J, with 9 bases in between. Germline V gene lookup returns CDR1 KGHDR and CDR2 SFDVKD. CDR3 length: 13 amino acids. As DNA, the CDR3 is TGTGCCACCAGTGATCCGGGGGAACAGCCCCAGCATTTT. Amino acids: CATSDPGEQPQHF.

This clone was seen only once. The chain is built from TRBV29-1 and TRBJ2-3, with D uncertain. CDR3 length: 14 residues. In germline, CDR1 is SQVTM, CDR2 ANQGSEA. The germline V and J ends were trimmed by 4 bases and 0 bases, with 11 bases remaining between them. The CDR3 here is CSVVTVASTDTQYF. Written as DNA, the CDR3 is TGCAGCGTTGTAACTGTTGCTAGCACAGATACGCAGTATTTT.

The chain employs TRBV5-1 and TRBJ1-5; 9 nucleotides align to TRBD1. CDR3 size: 14 residues. V lost 5 bases and J lost 7; bases outside the gene matches: 7. Germline V gene data show CDR1 as SGHRS and CDR2 as YFSETQ. For the CDR3, the DNA is TGCGCCAGCAGGGATGGGACAGGGACCCAGCCCCAGCATTTT. Translated, it gives CASRDGTGTQPQHF. The variable domain in full, with the rest retrieved from reference TRBV5-1 and TRBJ1-5, is KAGVTQTPRYLIKTRGQQVTLSCSPISGHRSVSWYQQTPGQGLQFLFEYFSETQRNKGNFPGRFSGRQFSNSRSEMNVSTLELGDSALYLCASRDGTGTQPQHFGDGTRLSIL.

V and J are TRBV18 and TRBJ1-5, with D tentatively TRBD1 (6 bases). Per the germline V gene, CDR1 is KGHSH and CDR2 is LQKENI. The V end was cut by 10 bases, the J end by 7 bases, with 17 bases between. The CDR3 spans 13 residues. The chain's CDR3 is CATSTGVGQPQHF. DNA of the CDR3: TGTGCCACTTCGACAGGTGTCGGGCAGCCCCAGCATTTT.

This clone appeared a single time. V gene TRBV19 combines with J gene TRBJ1-1; the match to TRBD1 covers 10 bases. Germline V gene lookup returns CDR1 LNHDA and CDR2 SQIVND (reference sequence). The CDR3 totals 14 residues. J lost 4 bases, V lost 6 bases, and 5 bases had no gene match. The chain's CDR3 is CASRTGGFGTEAFF. CDR3 nucleotide sequence: TGTGCCAGTAGGACAGGGGGCTTTGGCACTGAAGCTTTCTTT.

V and J are TRBV7-9 and TRBJ1-2; D is possibly TRBD1 (5 bases). Germline lookup yields CDR1 SEHNR and CDR2 FQNEAQ (reference sequence). This CDR3 has 15 residues. Trimming pared 7 bases from V and 6 bases from J, leaving 21 bases between. The CDR3 loop is CASTKRTQGGDGYTF. The CDR3 DNA follows: TGTGCCAGCACAAAACGCACGCAGGGCGGTGATGGCTACACCTTC.

V usage is TRBV5-1 and J usage is TRBJ1-2; D ambiguous. The germline CDR1 and CDR2 sequences are SGHRS and YFSETQ. CDR3 size: 15 residues. V lost 3 bases and J lost 2, with 14 bases in between. The CDR3 DNA follows: TGCGCCAGCAGCTGGAGGACGGAGAGGAACTATGGCTACACCTTC. It yields the protein CASSWRTERNYGYTF.

This clone has more than one count but fewer than ten. The chain combines TRBV10-1 with TRBJ2-7; D remains ambiguous. With 0 bases removed from V and 7 bases from J, the gap between germline ends came to 7 bases. Germline V gene lookup returns CDR1 WNHNN and CDR2 SYGVQD (reference sequence). This CDR3 is 12 amino acids long. DNA of the CDR3: TGCGCCAGCAGTGAGTCTGGCAGGGAGCAGTACTTC. It specifies CASSESGREQYF.

The chain uses TRBV18 and TRBJ2-5, with D possibly matching TRBD2 (6 bases). Germline CDR1 is KGHSH and CDR2 is LQKENI. Trimming pared 1 base from V and 4 bases from J, leaving 13 bases between. This CDR3 region has 15 residues. CDR3 nucleotides: TGTGCCAGCTCACCACGGTTGGACGGGAGAGAGACCCAGTACTTC. Translation: CASSPRLDGRETQYF.

The V and J genes are TRBV10-2 and TRBJ1-1, with TRBD1 as a possible D gene (6 bases). The V end was cut by 3 bases, the J end by 1 base, with 12 bases between. In germline, CDR1 is WSHSY, CDR2 SAAADI. The CDR3 length is 15 residues. The DNA of the CDR3 is TGCGCCAGCAGTGACGAACTACAGGGGAACACTGAAGCTTTCTTT. It codes for CASSDELQGNTEAFF.

The J gene is TRBJ1-2, the V gene TRBV2; 8 positions match TRBD1. The CDR3 consists of 12 residues. Germline CDR1 and CDR2: SNHLY and FYNNEI. V shed 5 bases, J shed 8 bases, and the junction held 4 bases outside the gene matches. The CDR3 DNA sequence: TGTGCCAGCAGTCGGACAGGGAACGGCTACACCTTC. Protein product: CASSRTGNGYTF.

J is TRBJ2-1 and V is TRBV18, with D possibly being TRBD2 (7 bases). In germline, CDR1 is KGHSH, CDR2 LQKENI. V gave up 0 bases and J gave up 1 base, with 13 bases separating them. There are 17 residues in the CDR3. The CDR3 loop is CASSPPKGGGSYNEQFF. CDR3 bases: TGTGCCAGCTCACCACCGAAGGGGGGGGGTTCCTACAATGAGCAGTTCTTC.

CDR3 residues: CASRVRGTGDTQYF. The CDR3, as DNA: TGTGCCAGCAGAGTGCGGGGGACTGGGGATACGCAGTATTTT. The J gene is TRBJ2-3, the V gene TRBV2; 7 bases agree with TRBD2. The CDR3 is 14 residues long. Germline CDR1 is SNHLY and CDR2 is FYNNEI. V lost 6 bases to trimming and J lost 6 bases; unmatched junction nucleotides: 9. The full variable domain, with the rest looked up from reference TRBV2 and TRBJ2-3, is EPEVTQTPSHQVTQMGQEVILRCVPISNHLYFYWYRQILGQKVEFLVSFYNNEISEKSEIFDDQFSVERPDGSNFTLKIRSTKLEDSAMYFCASRVRGTGDTQYFGPGTRLTVL.

This clone has just a few counts. The chain links TRBV4-1 to TRBJ2-4; 7 nucleotides agree with TRBD2. After removal of 2 bases from V and 2 bases from J, the junction contained 3 bases not matched to a gene. Germline V gene sequence: CDR1 MGHRA, CDR2 YSYEKL. The CDR3 is 15 amino acids. The CDR3 reads CASSQIGGTKNIQYF. The DNA of the CDR3 is TGCGCCAGCAGCCAAATCGGGGGGACCAAAAACATTCAGTACTTC.

V is TRBV2 and J is TRBJ2-1, with 13 bases identical to TRBD2. Germline V gene data show CDR1 as SNHLY and CDR2 as FYNNEI. Unmatched junction bases numbered 4, after V lost 7 bases and J lost 4 bases. The CDR3 extends over 15 amino acids. CDR3 amino acids: CASKTGLAGYNEQFF. DNA for the CDR3: TGTGCCAGCAAAACGGGACTAGCGGGATACAATGAGCAGTTCTTC. The full variable domain, with the rest looked up from reference TRBV2 and TRBJ2-1, is EPEVTQTPSHQVTQMGQEVILRCVPISNHLYFYWYRQILGQKVEFLVSFYNNEISEKSEIFDDQFSVERPDGSNFTLKIRSTKLEDSAMYFCASKTGLAGYNEQFFGPGTRLTVL.

This rearrangement joins TRBV7-8 to TRBJ1-5; a possible D gene is TRBD1 (5 bases). The germline V gene has CDR1 SGHVS and CDR2 FQNEAQ. The CDR3 consists of 18 residues. V was pared by 0 bases and J by 7 bases, with 22 bases between. The CDR3 sequence is CASSLAFQGPQGVQPQHF. The CDR3 nucleotides are TGTGCCAGCAGCTTAGCTTTTCAAGGGCCCCAGGGTGTCCAGCCCCAGCATTTT.

V is TRBV19 and J is TRBJ1-1; TRBD1 agrees at 9 bases. The V segment lost 8 bases and the J segment 5 bases; nucleotides outside the gene matches: 6. The CDR3 length is 13 residues. The V gene's germline CDR1 is LNHDA and CDR2 SQIVND (reference sequence). The CDR3 region is CASSGTGRTEAFF. The CDR3 DNA is TGTGCCAGTTCCGGGACAGGGAGGACTGAAGCTTTCTTT.